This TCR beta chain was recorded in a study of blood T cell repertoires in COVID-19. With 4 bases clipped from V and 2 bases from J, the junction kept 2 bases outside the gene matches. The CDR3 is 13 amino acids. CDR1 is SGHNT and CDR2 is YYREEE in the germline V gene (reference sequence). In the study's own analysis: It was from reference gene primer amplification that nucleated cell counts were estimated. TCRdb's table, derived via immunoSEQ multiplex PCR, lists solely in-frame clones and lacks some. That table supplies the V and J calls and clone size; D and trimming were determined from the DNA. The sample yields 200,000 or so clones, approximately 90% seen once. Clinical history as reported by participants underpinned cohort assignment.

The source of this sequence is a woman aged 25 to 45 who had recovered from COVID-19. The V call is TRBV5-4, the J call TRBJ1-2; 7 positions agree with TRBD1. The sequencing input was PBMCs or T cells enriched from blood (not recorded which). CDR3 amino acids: CASSATGNYGYTF. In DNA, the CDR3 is TGTGCCAGCAGCGCGACAGGGAACTATGGCTACACCTTC.